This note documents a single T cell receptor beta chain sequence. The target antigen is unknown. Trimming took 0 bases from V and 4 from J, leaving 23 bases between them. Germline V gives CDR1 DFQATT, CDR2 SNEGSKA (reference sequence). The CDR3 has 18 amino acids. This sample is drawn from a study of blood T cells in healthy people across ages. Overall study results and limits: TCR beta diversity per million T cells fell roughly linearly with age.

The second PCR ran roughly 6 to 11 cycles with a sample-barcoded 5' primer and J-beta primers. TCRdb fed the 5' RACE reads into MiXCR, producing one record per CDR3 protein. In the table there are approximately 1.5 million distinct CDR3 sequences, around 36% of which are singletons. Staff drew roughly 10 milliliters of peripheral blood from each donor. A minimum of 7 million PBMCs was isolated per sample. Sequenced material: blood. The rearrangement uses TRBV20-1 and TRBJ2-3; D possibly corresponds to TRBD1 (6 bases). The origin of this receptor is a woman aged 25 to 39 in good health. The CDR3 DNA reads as TGCAGTGCTAGAGACTTCCTTGGGGGCGAGCGGACAGCAGATACGCAGTATTTT. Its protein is CSARDFLGGERTADTQYF.